This T cell receptor (beta chain) originates from a study of cytomegalovirus exposure and HLA in healthy donors. It was with 60 Vbeta and 13 Jbeta primers that the PCR ran. Data came from immunoSEQ multiplex PCR; TCRdb stores just in-frame clones and leaves some out. The sample consists of about 160,000 clones, approximately 81% of them appearing once. The CDR3 extends over 11 amino acids. Germline V gives CDR1 MNHEY, CDR2 SMNVEV (reference sequence). Everyone who donated was a healthy bone marrow donor. V usage is TRBV27 and J usage is TRBJ2-5; D possibly corresponds to TRBD1 (5 bases). Matching the DNA end better, TRBJ2-7 makes the J call doubtful. Sample: PBMCs. The sequence was obtained from a man between 18 and 35 years old in good health and CMV-seronegative. This CDR3 reads CASSDSNEQYF. CDR3 nucleotide sequence: TGTGCCAGCAGCGACAGTAACGAGCAGTACTTC.